What follows is one T cell receptor (beta chain) and its context. Its antigen is undetermined. The data are from a study of post-analysis software for immune sequencing data. Study-level information: The study covered relapsing-remitting, secondary progressive and progressive-relapsing courses of multiple sclerosis.

The CDR3 runs 12 residues. V was shortened by 0 bases and J by 10 bases, with 10 bases between the two germline ends. Germline CDR1 is DFQATT and CDR2 is SNEGSKA (reference sequence). Study-wide points: People with multiple sclerosis had a significantly lower normalized Chao1 diversity than controls did. Comparison of patients with controls showed five TRBV segments more frequent in patients, TRBV5-6, TRBV5-1 and TRBV20-1 among them.

Unique molecular identifiers tagged the TCR beta cDNA libraries. One entry per CDR3 protein, called by TCRdb with MiXCR from the PCR reads. The sample has 350,000 to 450,000 distinct CDR3 sequences; about a third are singletons. The gene calls are TRBV20-1 and TRBJ2-1, with D maybe TRBD1 (6 bases). The sequence was obtained from a girl between 10 and 17 years old with multiple sclerosis. Sequences were obtained from blood. CDR3 nucleotide sequence: TGCAGTGCTAGAGAGCAGGGGCACGAGCAGTTCTTC. It codes for CSAREQGHEQFF.